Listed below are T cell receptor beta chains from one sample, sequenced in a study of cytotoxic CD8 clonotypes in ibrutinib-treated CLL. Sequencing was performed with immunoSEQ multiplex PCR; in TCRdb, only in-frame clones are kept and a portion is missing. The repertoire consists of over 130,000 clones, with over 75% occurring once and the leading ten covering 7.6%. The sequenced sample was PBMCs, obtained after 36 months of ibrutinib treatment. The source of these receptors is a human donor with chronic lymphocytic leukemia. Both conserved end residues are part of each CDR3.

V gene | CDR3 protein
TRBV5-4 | CASSFNTEAFF
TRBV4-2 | CASSQMDRVGVTQYF
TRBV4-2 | CASSQGTGTTSYNEQFF
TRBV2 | CASSRDWDKLFF
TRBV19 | CASSMGKRNNEQFF
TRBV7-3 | CASSFGPTSSYEQYF
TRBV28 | CASITYRSWGNQPQHF
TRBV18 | CASSPPMRQGAGNEQFF
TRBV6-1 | CAGARDRAFREQYF
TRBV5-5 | CASSLVLRDTEAFF
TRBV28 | CASSSLGQGTDTQYF
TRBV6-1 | CASSEASQGGNPYNEQFF
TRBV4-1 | CASSQLRDRQAGYTF
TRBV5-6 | CASSFFALGETNTEAFF
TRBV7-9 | CASSLLPPGGRGKNIQYF
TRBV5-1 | CASSLLGQGYPSF
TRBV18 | CASSLDRAPGGYTF
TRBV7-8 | CASSLYRTSGHTGELFF
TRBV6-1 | CASSGDVMTGNTIYF
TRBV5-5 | CASNSRTFRPETQYF
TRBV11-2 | CASSLVGDTIYF
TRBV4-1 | CASGTGGAGANVLTF
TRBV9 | CASSVYRGHGYTF
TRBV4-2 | CASSQSPSGTSETQYF
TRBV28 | CASSSLLTYNEQFF
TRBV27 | CASSLEGLARADTQYF
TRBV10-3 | CATRAGGNTGELFF
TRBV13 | CASSPRYEQYF
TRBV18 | CASSPQFGETQYF
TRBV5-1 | CASSPWTGPTGELFF
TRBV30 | CAWGQGVTEAFF
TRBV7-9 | CASSSDGVWSEAFF
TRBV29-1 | CSAQQGMNQPQHF
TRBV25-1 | CASRGTNLNEKLFF
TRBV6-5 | CASRPDSYDRGYTF
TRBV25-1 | CASSGNTIYF
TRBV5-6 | CASRTQMNTGELFF
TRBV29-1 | CSAESGGNTIYF
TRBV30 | CAWSVQIGNTIYF
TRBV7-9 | CASSLEGPGANVLTF
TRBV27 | CASSFAGGSYEQYF
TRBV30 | CAWSVRGTAGLAGGSSYEQYF
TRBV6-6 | CASSSLTDSYEQYF
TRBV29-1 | CSVGGWVLGYTF
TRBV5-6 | CASSLGLAGSNEQFF
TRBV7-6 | CASRLSGRTSAETQYF
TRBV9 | CASSVNRGGTEAFF
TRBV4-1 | CASSQEGTPAYGYTF